This T cell receptor beta chain was sequenced during a study of response to subunit inactivated influenza vaccine. In this sample, this clonotype turned up a few times. Its specificity is not known. Broader study findings: Authors suggested each seasonal influenza vaccination recruits few new T cells.

TCRdb processed the RT-PCR reads anew with MiXCR; each CDR3 protein has one entry. In the table there are more than 700,000 distinct CDR3 sequences, 21% of which are singletons. The receptor comes from a man between 45 and 60 years old who received an inactivated influenza vaccine. Sequenced here: PBMCs from blood, sampled roughly 5 days after vaccination.

As DNA, the CDR3 is TGTGCCTGGAGTCCTCGGGGGGGGAGCAATCAGCCCCAGCATTTT. Its translation is CAWSPRGGSNQPQHF. The V and J genes are TRBV30 and TRBJ1-5; TRBD1 might be the D (5 bases). Germline assignment: CDR1 GTSNPN and CDR2 SVGIG (reference sequence). V was shortened by 2 bases and J by 1 base, with 12 bases between the two germline ends. CDR3 length equals 15 residues.